These 16 T cell receptor beta chains came from one sample sequenced in a study of OX40 agonist ivuxolimab in advanced cancers. Library preparation employed the immunoSEQ multiplex PCR assay. The table comes from immuneACCESS by way of TCRdb, which keeps in-frame sequences with V and J called. Part of the clones is missing from these tables; in studies checked, under half for an unresolved V gene and the rest for unknown reasons. In all, the sample holds 70,000 or so clones, and nearly 85% of those were seen once. The ten largest clones add up to approximately 11% of the sample. The sample here was CD4+ or CD8+ T cells sorted from blood, taken in a trial of the OX40 agonist ivuxolimab. The receptors shown here come from an adult with an advanced solid tumor such as melanoma, head and neck, liver or kidney cancer.

CDR3: CASSLSRDRGLDTQYF. CDR3 DNA: TGTGCCAGCAGCCTAAGCCGGGACAGGGGGTTGGATACGCAGTATTTT. The chain couples TRBV7-3 to TRBJ2-3; TRBD1 aligns across 11 bases. Germline CDR1 is SGHTA and CDR2 is FQGTGA. The CDR3 spans 16 residues. V lost 5 bases, J lost 6 bases, and 10 bases stayed unmatched.

V gene TRBV28 combines with J gene TRBJ2-3, with D uncertain. The CDR3 is 12 residues long. V lost 8 bases to trimming and J lost 2 bases, with 8 bases between them. Per the germline V gene, CDR1 is MDHEN and CDR2 is SYDVKM. The CDR3, as DNA: TGTGCCAGCTTTACGGCCACAGATACGCAGTATTTT. Translating it yields CASFTATDTQYF.

The chain has TRBV12-2 and TRBJ2-3; TRBD2 was called by the table and not checked on the DNA. TRBV12-2 is a documented pseudogene. This CDR3 spans 14 amino acids. The CDR3: CASRLITATDTQYF. In DNA form, the CDR3 reads TGTGCAAGTCGCTTAATTACTGCCACAGATACGCAGTATTTT.

This clone appeared a few times. V gene TRBV5-1 combines with J gene TRBJ2-2, with D possibly matching TRBD2 (6 bases). The CDR3 has 17 amino acids. The ends were cut back, 5 bases at V and 1 base at J, with 18 bases in the middle. Germline V gene data show CDR1 as SGHRS and CDR2 as YFSETQ. CDR3 sequence (DNA): TGCGCCAGCAGACGGGGTAGCGGACATCAGAACACCGGGGAGCTGTTTTTT. Amino acid sequence: CASRRGSGHQNTGELFF.

The chain combines TRBV19 with TRBJ2-2, with a possible D match to TRBD2 (5 bases). The V and J ends lost 10 bases and 4 bases respectively, with 16 bases between them. Germline CDR1 is LNHDA and CDR2 is SQIVND (reference sequence). The CDR3 runs 14 residues. Here the CDR3 reads CATLRGSATGELFF. DNA for the CDR3: TGTGCCACCCTTCGAGGGAGTGCCACCGGGGAGCTGTTTTTT.

The J gene is TRBJ2-2, the V gene TRBV7-3, with TRBD1 matching 8 bases. This CDR3 has 15 amino acids. Trimming at V came to 6 bases and at J to 4 bases, leaving 7 bases not matched to a gene. Germline values: CDR1 SGHTA, CDR2 FQGTGA. This CDR3 reads CASSPGGRVTGELFF. The CDR3 DNA sequence: TGTGCCAGCAGTCCAGGGGGCAGGGTCACCGGGGAGCTGTTTTTT.

The chain links TRBV28 to TRBJ2-1, with D perhaps matching TRBD1 or TRBD2 (5 bases each). The germline V gene has CDR1 MDHEN and CDR2 SYDVKM. This CDR3 is 15 amino acids long. V was trimmed by 5 bases and J by 12 bases, leaving 23 bases between them. CDR3 residues: CASSKGAPPEGRQFF. CDR3 nucleotide sequence: TGTGCCAGCAGTAAAGGGGCCCCACCCGAGGGAAGGCAGTTCTTC.

The chain combines TRBV27 with TRBJ1-5; no reliable D call. Germline assignment: CDR1 MNHEY and CDR2 SMNVEV (reference sequence). There are 15 residues in the CDR3. V lost 6 bases and J lost 0, with 12 bases in between. The DNA of the CDR3 is TGTGCCAGCAGCCAAAAGGGTTATAGCAATCAGCCCCAGCATTTT. Translated: CASSQKGYSNQPQHF.

This rearrangement joins TRBV7-9 to TRBJ2-3; D is uncertain. Trimming removed 3 bases at V and 7 bases at J, with 5 bases between. Germline V gives CDR1 SEHNR, CDR2 FQNEAQ (reference sequence). CDR3 length: 11 amino acids. CDR3 protein: CASSFKNTQYF. CDR3 nucleotides: TGTGCCAGCAGCTTTAAGAATACGCAGTATTTT.

The chain couples TRBV7-2 to TRBJ2-3, with 9 nucleotides matching TRBD2. The germline V gene has CDR1 SGHTA and CDR2 FQGNSA. V lost 5 bases, J lost 1 base, and 4 bases stayed unmatched. The CDR3 covers 15 residues. Here the CDR3 reads CASSLWTSGTDTQYF. The CDR3 nucleotides read TGTGCCAGCAGCCTTTGGACTAGCGGCACAGATACGCAGTATTTT.

This chain uses TRBV7-6 with TRBJ2-7; 14 nucleotides line up with TRBD2. Germline V gene sequence: CDR1 SGHVS, CDR2 FNYEAQ. CDR3 length: 16 residues. J lost 5 bases, V lost 5 bases, and 8 bases had no gene match. The CDR3 nucleotides are TGTGCCAGCAGCCCCATGGGACTAGCGGGAGATCACGAGCAGTACTTC. Translating gives CASSPMGLAGDHEQYF.

The chain links TRBV2 to TRBJ2-1; D is ambiguous. Trimming took 6 bases from V and 10 from J, leaving 13 bases between them. The CDR3 consists of 12 residues. Looked up from germline, CDR1 is SNHLY and CDR2 is FYNNEI. This chain's CDR3 is CASRSDIPEQFF. The CDR3 DNA sequence: TGTGCCAGCAGGAGTGACATCCCCGAGCAGTTCTTC.

V usage is TRBV10-1 and J usage is TRBJ1-5, with a tentative D call TRBD1 (5 bases). V lost 6 bases to trimming and J lost 4 bases, with 7 bases between them. Germline CDR1 reads WNHNN; CDR2 reads SYGVQD (reference sequence). The CDR3 extends over 12 amino acids. The CDR3 region is CASRGENQPQHF. CDR3 nucleotides: TGCGCCAGCAGAGGGGAAAATCAGCCCCAGCATTTT.

The chain uses TRBV30 and TRBJ2-3, with 9 bases that match TRBD1. This CDR3 is built from 15 residues. The J segment lost 7 bases and the V segment lost 0 bases, leaving 8 bases of the junction unmatched. In germline, CDR1 is GTSNPN, CDR2 SVGIG (reference sequence). As DNA, the CDR3 is TGTGCCTGGAGTGTACAGGGGGCTCGTGCTAATACGCAGTATTTT. Its translation: CAWSVQGARANTQYF.

This chain connects TRBV5-1 to TRBJ1-4, with D tentatively TRBD1 (6 bases). V was clipped by 2 bases and J by 3 bases, with 11 bases between them. The CDR3 consists of 15 residues. The germline gives CDR1 SGHRS, CDR2 YFSETQ. As DNA, the CDR3 is TGCGCCAGCAGCTTAAGACAGGACCCTAATGAAAAACTGTTTTTT. It yields the protein CASSLRQDPNEKLFF.

The chain joins TRBV25-1 to TRBJ2-1, with D possibly being TRBD1 (5 bases). This CDR3 has 16 residues. In germline, CDR1 is MGHDK, CDR2 SYGVNS. V dropped 7 bases and J dropped 0 bases, with 16 bases sitting between them. CDR3 coding DNA: TGTGCCAGCAATCCAGTAGGGGCCCTCTCCTACAATGAGCAGTTCTTC. Translated, it gives CASNPVGALSYNEQFF.